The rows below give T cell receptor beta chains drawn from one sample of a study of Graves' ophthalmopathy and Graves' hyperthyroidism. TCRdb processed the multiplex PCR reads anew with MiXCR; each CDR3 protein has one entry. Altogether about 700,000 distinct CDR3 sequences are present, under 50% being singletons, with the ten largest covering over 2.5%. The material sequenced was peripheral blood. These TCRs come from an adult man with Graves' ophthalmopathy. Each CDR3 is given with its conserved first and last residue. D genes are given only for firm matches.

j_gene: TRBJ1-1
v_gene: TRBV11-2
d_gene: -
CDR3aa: CASSLHQGNTEAFF

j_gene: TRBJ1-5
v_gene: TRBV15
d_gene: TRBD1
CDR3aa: CATSSTGTGRPQHF

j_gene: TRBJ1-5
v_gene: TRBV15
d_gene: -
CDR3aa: CATSSRDAGGQPQHF

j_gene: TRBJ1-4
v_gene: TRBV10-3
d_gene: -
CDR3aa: CAISERQTTNEKLFF

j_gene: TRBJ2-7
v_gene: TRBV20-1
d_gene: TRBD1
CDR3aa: CSAREQGRTLYEQYF

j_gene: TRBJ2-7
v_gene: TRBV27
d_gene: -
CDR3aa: CASSRSLAFEQYF

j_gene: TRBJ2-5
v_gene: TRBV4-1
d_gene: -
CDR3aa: CASNQDEETQYF

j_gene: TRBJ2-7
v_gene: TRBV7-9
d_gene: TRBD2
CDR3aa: CASSLGLAGVSYEQYF

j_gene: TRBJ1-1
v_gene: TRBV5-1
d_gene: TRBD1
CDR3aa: CASSKDRVAEAFF

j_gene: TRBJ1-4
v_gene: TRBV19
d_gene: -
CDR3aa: CASNIALEEKLFF

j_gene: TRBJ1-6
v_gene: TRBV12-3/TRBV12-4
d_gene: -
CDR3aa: CASSSMMGGGSPLHF

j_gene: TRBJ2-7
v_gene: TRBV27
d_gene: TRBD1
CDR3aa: CASTGQGNHEQYF

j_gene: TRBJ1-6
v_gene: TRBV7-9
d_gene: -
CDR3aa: CAWSVTGGGGNSPLHF

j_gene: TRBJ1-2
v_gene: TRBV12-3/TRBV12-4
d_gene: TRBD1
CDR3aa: CASSRGGTWGYTF

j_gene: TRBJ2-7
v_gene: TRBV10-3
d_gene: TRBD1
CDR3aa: CAISATGGAGEQYF

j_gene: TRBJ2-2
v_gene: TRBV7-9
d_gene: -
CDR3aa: CASSARGDTGELFF

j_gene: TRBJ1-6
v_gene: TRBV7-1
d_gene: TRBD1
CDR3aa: CASSIRGANSPLHF

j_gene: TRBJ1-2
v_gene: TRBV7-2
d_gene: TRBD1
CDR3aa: CASSSGQGTAFNYGYTF

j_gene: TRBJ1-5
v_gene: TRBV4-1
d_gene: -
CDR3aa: CASSHHLFPRGRVTEPQHF

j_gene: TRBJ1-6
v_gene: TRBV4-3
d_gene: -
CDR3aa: CASSQVLQGSSNSPLHF

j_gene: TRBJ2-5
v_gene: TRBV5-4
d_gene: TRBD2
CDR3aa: CASSSTSGRGETQYF

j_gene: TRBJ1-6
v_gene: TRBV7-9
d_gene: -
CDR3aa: CASSDRSSYNSPLHF

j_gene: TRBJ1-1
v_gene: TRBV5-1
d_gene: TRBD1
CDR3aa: CASSKSTGVTEAFF

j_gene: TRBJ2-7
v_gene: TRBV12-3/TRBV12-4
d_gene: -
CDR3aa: CASSFGAVHEQYF

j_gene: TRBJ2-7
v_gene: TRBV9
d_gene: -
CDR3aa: CASSVTGDSYEQYF

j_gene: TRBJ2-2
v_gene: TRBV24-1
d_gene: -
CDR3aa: CATSEPDLAAGELFF

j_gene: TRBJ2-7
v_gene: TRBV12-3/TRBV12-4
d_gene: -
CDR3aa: CASSSRRRVYEQYF

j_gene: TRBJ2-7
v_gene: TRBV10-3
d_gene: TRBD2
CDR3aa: CASSKGLAGEQYF

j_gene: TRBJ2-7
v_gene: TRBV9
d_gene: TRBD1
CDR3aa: CASSPRTGADEQYF

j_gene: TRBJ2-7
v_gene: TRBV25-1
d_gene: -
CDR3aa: CASSSITGAYEQYF

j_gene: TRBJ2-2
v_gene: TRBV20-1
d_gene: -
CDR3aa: CSAASGLPGELFF

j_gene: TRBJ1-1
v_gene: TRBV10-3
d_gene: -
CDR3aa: CAISDSLLRQNTEAFF

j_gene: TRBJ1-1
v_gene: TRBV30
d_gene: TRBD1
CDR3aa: CAWSGGQGLEAFF

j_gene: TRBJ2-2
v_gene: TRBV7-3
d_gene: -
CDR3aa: CASSLLGGGTGELFF

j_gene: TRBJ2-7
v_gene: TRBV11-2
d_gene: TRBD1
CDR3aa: CASSLGQGARREQYF

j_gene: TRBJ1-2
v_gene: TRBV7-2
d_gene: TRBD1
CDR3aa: CASSSGQGAGWNGYTF

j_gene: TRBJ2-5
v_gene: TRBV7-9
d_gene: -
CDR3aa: CASSSYPTETQYF

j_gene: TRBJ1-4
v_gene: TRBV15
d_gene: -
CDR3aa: CATSREGWAETRATNEKLFF

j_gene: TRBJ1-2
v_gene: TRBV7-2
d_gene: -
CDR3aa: CASSPGTAASYGYTF

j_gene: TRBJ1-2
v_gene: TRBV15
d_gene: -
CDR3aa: CATSSDGRNYGYTF

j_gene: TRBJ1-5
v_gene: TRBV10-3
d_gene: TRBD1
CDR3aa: CAKGQAGLSNQPQHF

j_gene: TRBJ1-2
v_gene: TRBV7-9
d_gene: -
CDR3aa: CASRPNIDGQLVGYTF

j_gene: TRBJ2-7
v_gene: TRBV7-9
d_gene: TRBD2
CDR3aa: CASARVSGGYEQYF

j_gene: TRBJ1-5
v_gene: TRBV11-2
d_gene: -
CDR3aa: CASSLRAGSQPQHF

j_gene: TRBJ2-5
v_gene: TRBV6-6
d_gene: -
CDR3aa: CASQGLDPETQYF

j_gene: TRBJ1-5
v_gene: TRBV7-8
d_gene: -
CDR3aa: CASSPQGREASNQPQHF

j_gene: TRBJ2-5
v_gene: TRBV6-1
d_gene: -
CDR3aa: CASSLSYGQETQYF

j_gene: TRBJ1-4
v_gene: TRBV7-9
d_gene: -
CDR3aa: CASSLVEGREKLFF

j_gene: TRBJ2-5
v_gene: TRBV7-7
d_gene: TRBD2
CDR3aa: CASSLAGTSRETQYF

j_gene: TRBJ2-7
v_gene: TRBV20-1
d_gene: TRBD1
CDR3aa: CSASGTGVHEQYF

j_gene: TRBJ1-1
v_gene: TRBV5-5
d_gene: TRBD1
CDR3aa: CASSRRKGATEAFF